This T cell receptor beta chain was obtained from a study of blood T cell repertoires in COVID-19. As for the study in general: T cells, B-cell-depleted T cells, or PBMCs supplied cDNA or gDNA.

As handled by the study authors: Using reference gene primer amplification, nucleated cell counts were estimated. The repertoire was sequenced with immunoSEQ multiplex PCR; TCRdb's copy has only in-frame clones and lacks some. That table furnishes V, J and clone size, whereas the DNA furnished D and trimming. The table has 200,000 to 250,000 clones, roughly 84% seen once. This clonotype was sampled from a human donor in a cohort sampled during active COVID-19. The sequencing input was peripheral blood.

This chain's CDR3 is CASIQGRGATGANVLTF. In nucleotides, the CDR3 is TGTGCCAGCATCCAAGGGAGGGGAGCTACTGGGGCCAACGTCCTGACTTTC. The rearrangement uses TRBV21-1 and TRBJ2-6; the table's D call of TRBD2 was not tested on the DNA. TRBV21-1 constitutes a pseudogene. CDR3 length: 17 residues.